This is a list of T cell receptor beta chains from one sample in a study of OX40 agonist ivuxolimab in advanced cancers. Clones were sequenced by immunoSEQ multiplex PCR, and TCRdb holds only the in-frame ones, with some missing. This table has approximately 13,000 clones, around four fifths appearing once. The material was CD4+ or CD8+ T cells sorted from blood, obtained in a trial of the OX40 agonist ivuxolimab. The receptors here all came from an adult with an advanced solid tumor such as melanoma, head and neck, liver or kidney cancer. Both conserved end residues are part of each CDR3. D genes are given only for firm matches. The size entry is marked missing in some rows and otherwise reads once, few, many or a size class.

v_call: TRBV6-1
d_call: -
clone_size: few
j_call: TRBJ2-7
cdr3_nt: TGTGCCAGCAGTCTCGGGACTCGTGAGCAGTACTTC
cdr3_aa: CASSLGTREQYF

v_call: TRBV6-4
d_call: TRBD2
clone_size: -
j_call: TRBJ2-7
cdr3_nt: TGTGCCAGCAGTGCCAAGCGGGAGTTTACCTACGAGCAGTACTTC
cdr3_aa: CASSAKREFTYEQYF

v_call: TRBV29-1
d_call: TRBD1
clone_size: -
j_call: TRBJ1-1
cdr3_nt: TGCAGCGCGACAGGGGGAGGGGGTACTGAAGCTTTCTTT
cdr3_aa: CSATGGGGTEAFF

v_call: TRBV29-1
d_call: TRBD1
clone_size: -
j_call: TRBJ2-7
cdr3_nt: TGCAGCGTGGTGGGACAGGGAAGGCAGTACTTC
cdr3_aa: CSVVGQGRQYF

v_call: TRBV30
d_call: -
clone_size: -
j_call: TRBJ2-1
cdr3_nt: TGTGCCTGGAGTCGGCTCCACAATGAGCAGTTCTTC
cdr3_aa: CAWSRLHNEQFF

v_call: TRBV4-1
d_call: -
clone_size: -
j_call: TRBJ2-7
cdr3_nt: TGCGCCAGCAGCCAAGGGACAATCTCCTACGAGCAGTACTTC
cdr3_aa: CASSQGTISYEQYF

v_call: TRBV27
d_call: -
clone_size: -
j_call: TRBJ2-5
cdr3_nt: TGTGCCAGCTGGAGGGGAGAGACCCAGTACTTC
cdr3_aa: CASWRGETQYF

v_call: TRBV25-1
d_call: -
clone_size: -
j_call: TRBJ2-2
cdr3_nt: TGTGCCAGCACAGACCTCCGGGGGAACACCGGGGAGCTGTTTTTT
cdr3_aa: CASTDLRGNTGELFF

v_call: TRBV30
d_call: -
clone_size: -
j_call: TRBJ1-3
cdr3_nt: TGTGCCTGGAGTGAAGGGCAGGGTGGGAATTTT
cdr3_aa: CAWSEGQGGNF

v_call: TRBV5-4
d_call: -
clone_size: -
j_call: TRBJ2-5
cdr3_nt: TGTGCCAGCAGCCATTGGGACTTCGGGGAGACCCAGTACTTC
cdr3_aa: CASSHWDFGETQYF

v_call: TRBV15
d_call: -
clone_size: -
j_call: TRBJ1-5
cdr3_nt: TGTGCCACCAGCAGAGTGGGGCAGGGCCGCAATCAGCCCCAGCATTTT
cdr3_aa: CATSRVGQGRNQPQHF

v_call: TRBV10-3
d_call: -
clone_size: few
j_call: TRBJ1-2
cdr3_nt: TGTGCCATCAGTGACGGGGTCTATGGCTACACCTTC
cdr3_aa: CAISDGVYGYTF

v_call: TRBV6-4
d_call: TRBD1
clone_size: few
j_call: TRBJ2-3
cdr3_nt: TGTGCCAGCAGTGACGGGACAGGGGGCACAGATACGCAGTATTTT
cdr3_aa: CASSDGTGGTDTQYF

v_call: TRBV11-2
d_call: TRBD2
clone_size: few
j_call: TRBJ2-3
cdr3_nt: TGTGCCAGCAGCCTAGGACTAGCGGGAGAGAGAGATACGCAGTATTTT
cdr3_aa: CASSLGLAGERDTQYF

v_call: TRBV5-4
d_call: -
clone_size: -
j_call: TRBJ1-5
cdr3_nt: TGTGCCAGCAGCTTGGGGGCTGACGGCAATCAGCCCCAGCATTTT
cdr3_aa: CASSLGADGNQPQHF

v_call: TRBV7-9
d_call: -
clone_size: -
j_call: TRBJ1-5
cdr3_nt: TGTGCCAGCAGCTCCTGGGACGGCTACAATCAGCCCCAGCATTTT
cdr3_aa: CASSSWDGYNQPQHF

v_call: TRBV13
d_call: TRBD2
clone_size: -
j_call: TRBJ2-7
cdr3_nt: TGTGCCAGCAGCCGACTAGCGGGAGGTTCCTACGAGCAGTACTTC
cdr3_aa: CASSRLAGGSYEQYF

v_call: TRBV25-1
d_call: TRBD2
clone_size: many
j_call: TRBJ2-1
cdr3_nt: TGTGCCAGCGTGGGACTAGCGACCTACAATGAGCAGTTCTTC
cdr3_aa: CASVGLATYNEQFF

v_call: TRBV6-1
d_call: -
clone_size: -
j_call: TRBJ2-3
cdr3_nt: TGTGCCAGCAGTGAACAAGGGGCAGGGTTATTTTACTTTAGCACAGATACGCAGTATTTT
cdr3_aa: CASSEQGAGLFYFSTDTQYF

v_call: TRBV28
d_call: TRBD1
clone_size: few
j_call: TRBJ1-2
cdr3_nt: TGTGCCAGCAGTTGGCAGGGGGTAGGCTATGGCTACACCTTC
cdr3_aa: CASSWQGVGYGYTF

v_call: TRBV7-9
d_call: -
clone_size: once
j_call: TRBJ2-1
cdr3_nt: TGTGCCTCAGGAGTTGGACAGAGCTCCTACAATGAGCAGTTCTTC
cdr3_aa: CASGVGQSSYNEQFF

v_call: TRBV4-3
d_call: -
clone_size: -
j_call: TRBJ2-1
cdr3_nt: TGCGCCAGCAGCCAGGGTTACGAGCAGTTCTTC
cdr3_aa: CASSQGYEQFF

v_call: TRBV6-1
d_call: TRBD1
clone_size: -
j_call: TRBJ1-5
cdr3_nt: TGTGCCAGCAGTGGGACAGGCGATTTATACTATAGCAATCAGCCCCAGCATTTT
cdr3_aa: CASSGTGDLYYSNQPQHF

v_call: TRBV4-1
d_call: TRBD2
clone_size: -
j_call: TRBJ2-1
cdr3_nt: TGCGCCAGCAGCCAAGAGTCTAGCGGGAGATATGAGCAGTTCTTC
cdr3_aa: CASSQESSGRYEQFF

v_call: TRBV4-2
d_call: -
clone_size: few
j_call: TRBJ1-5
cdr3_nt: TGTGCCAGCAGCCAAACACAGTGGGGCAATCAGCCCCAGCATTTT
cdr3_aa: CASSQTQWGNQPQHF

v_call: TRBV25-1
d_call: -
clone_size: -
j_call: TRBJ2-7
cdr3_nt: TGTGCCAGCAGTGTCACCTACGAGCAGTACTTC
cdr3_aa: CASSVTYEQYF

v_call: TRBV5-1
d_call: -
clone_size: -
j_call: TRBJ2-7
cdr3_nt: TGTGCCAGCAGCTTGATGGTTTTTGGGGGCTACGAGCAGTACTTC
cdr3_aa: CASSLMVFGGYEQYF

v_call: TRBV27
d_call: -
clone_size: -
j_call: TRBJ2-2
cdr3_nt: TGTGCCAGCAGTTTAAGGGGCGGGGAGCTGTTTTTT
cdr3_aa: CASSLRGGELFF

v_call: TRBV28
d_call: -
clone_size: -
j_call: TRBJ1-1
cdr3_nt: TGTGCCAGCAGTTTAAGACAGGCAGCGGGGACTGAAGCTTTCTTT
cdr3_aa: CASSLRQAAGTEAFF

v_call: TRBV23-1
d_call: -
clone_size: -
j_call: TRBJ2-7
cdr3_nt: TGCGCCAGCAGTCAATCAAGGTGCGAGCAGTACTTC
cdr3_aa: CASSQSRCEQYF

v_call: TRBV6-6
d_call: TRBD1
clone_size: once
j_call: TRBJ2-7
cdr3_nt: TGTGCCACCCTTGGACAGGGGGCTTACGAGCAGTACTTC
cdr3_aa: CATLGQGAYEQYF

v_call: TRBV7-2
d_call: -
clone_size: -
j_call: TRBJ2-3
cdr3_nt: TGTGCCAGCAGCTTCGTTGGTCACGTCGGAGATACGCAGTATTTT
cdr3_aa: CASSFVGHVGDTQYF

v_call: TRBV27
d_call: TRBD2
clone_size: -
j_call: TRBJ2-1
cdr3_nt: TGTGCCAGCAGTTTGATAGCGGGAGCGGGGTATGATGAGCAGTTCTTC
cdr3_aa: CASSLIAGAGYDEQFF

v_call: TRBV25-1
d_call: -
clone_size: -
j_call: TRBJ2-2
cdr3_nt: TGTGCCAGCGGCGAGGGAAGGACCGGGGAGCTGTTTTTT
cdr3_aa: CASGEGRTGELFF

v_call: TRBV27
d_call: -
clone_size: -
j_call: TRBJ2-1
cdr3_nt: TGTGCCAGCAGTATTCAGAAAGTGAGCTACAATGAGCAGTTCTTC
cdr3_aa: CASSIQKVSYNEQFF

v_call: TRBV4-2
d_call: -
clone_size: medium-sized
j_call: TRBJ1-5
cdr3_nt: TGTGCCAGCAGCCAAGAGATGGGAATAAGATCTCAGCCCCAGCATTTT
cdr3_aa: CASSQEMGIRSQPQHF

v_call: TRBV10-3
d_call: -
clone_size: -
j_call: TRBJ2-5
cdr3_nt: TGTGCCATCAGGGACCCCCGGGACAACCAAGAGACCCAGTACTTC
cdr3_aa: CAIRDPRDNQETQYF

v_call: TRBV30
d_call: -
clone_size: -
j_call: TRBJ2-7
cdr3_nt: TGTGCCTGGAGTGTACGGGGCGGGACGGACGAGCAGTACTTC
cdr3_aa: CAWSVRGGTDEQYF

v_call: TRBV4-2
d_call: -
clone_size: -
j_call: TRBJ2-7
cdr3_nt: TGTGCCAGCAGCCAGTCGTATGGGGCCGAGCAGTACTTC
cdr3_aa: CASSQSYGAEQYF

v_call: TRBV7-3
d_call: -
clone_size: -
j_call: TRBJ2-7
cdr3_nt: TGTGCCAGCAGCTTACGGTCGGGTTTTGCCTACGAGCAGTACTTC
cdr3_aa: CASSLRSGFAYEQYF

v_call: TRBV10-3
d_call: -
clone_size: -
j_call: TRBJ2-7
cdr3_nt: TGTGCCATCAGTGTAGGAAGCGTAGGGAATGGAAACGAGCAGTACTTC
cdr3_aa: CAISVGSVGNGNEQYF